The rows below give T cell receptor beta chains drawn from one sample of a study of cytomegalovirus exposure and HLA in healthy donors. TCRdb keeps only in-frame clones here, not all; method: immunoSEQ multiplex PCR. The repertoire holds around 140,000 clones, with 55% to 80% as singletons. Sequencing was done on a sample of PBMCs. The receptors were sampled from a woman aged 40 to 50 in good health and CMV-seronegative. The CDR3 runs from the conserved cysteine through the conserved F or W. D genes are given only for firm matches. Not every row has a clone size; where given, it reads once, few, many or a size class.

v_call,j_call,clone_size,d_call,cdr3_aa,cdr3_nt
TRBV21-1,TRBJ1-4,-,-,CASSARKTGEKLFF,TGTGCCAGCAGCGCACGGAAAACAGGTGAAAAACTGTTTTTT
TRBV6-1,TRBJ2-7,-,TRBD1,CASNRAQGAYEQYF,TGTGCCAGCAATCGGGCACAGGGGGCCTACGAGCAGTACTTC
TRBV5-1,TRBJ2-7,few,-,CASSPGGGTYEQYF,TGCGCCAGCAGCCCGGGTGGAGGGACCTACGAGCAGTACTTC
TRBV2,TRBJ2-1,few,TRBD2,CASIRLAGVDNEQFF,TGTGCCAGCATACGACTAGCGGGGGTCGACAATGAGCAGTTCTTC
TRBV27,TRBJ1-1,-,-,CASSFRANTEAFF,TGTGCCAGCAGTTTTCGAGCGAACACTGAAGCTTTCTTT
TRBV28,TRBJ2-3,-,-,CASSTGGIRDTQYF,TGTGCCAGCAGTACAGGAGGGATCAGAGATACGCAGTATTTT
TRBV4-2,TRBJ1-1,-,-,CASSQRGGGAIPEGTEAFF,TGTGCCAGCAGCCAAAGGGGGGGAGGGGCCATTCCGGAGGGGACTGAAGCTTTCTTT
TRBV7-2,TRBJ1-4,-,-,CASSLFPGKTNEKLFF,TGTGCCAGCAGCTTATTCCCAGGAAAAACTAATGAAAAACTGTTTTTT
TRBV11-2,TRBJ2-1,-,-,CATRQASSYNEQFF,TGTGCCACCAGACAGGCGAGCTCCTACAATGAGCAGTTCTTC
TRBV7-9,TRBJ1-1,few,-,CASSPTGVGTEAFF,TGTGCCAGCAGTCCTACGGGGGTCGGCACTGAAGCTTTCTTT
TRBV6-5,TRBJ1-2,-,-,CASSTPGGGDGYTF,TGTGCCAGCAGTACCCCCGGGGGGGGAGACGGCTACACCTTC
TRBV2,TRBJ2-2,few,-,CASSVFGDTGELFF,TGTGCCAGCAGTGTATTCGGAGACACCGGGGAGCTGTTTTTT
TRBV11-2,TRBJ2-5,-,-,CASGAGIQETQYF,TGTGCCAGCGGGGCGGGGATACAAGAGACCCAGTACTTC
TRBV18,TRBJ1-5,-,-,CASSPSQGGQPQHF,TGTGCCAGCTCACCCTCACAGGGTGGTCAGCCCCAGCATTTT
TRBV28,TRBJ2-6,-,-,CASGGSVPSGANVLTF,TGTGCCAGCGGGGGGTCAGTTCCATCTGGGGCCAACGTCCTGACTTTC
TRBV11-3,TRBJ1-1,-,-,CASSALGETEAFF,TGTGCCAGCAGCGCATTAGGGGAAACTGAAGCTTTCTTT
TRBV14,TRBJ1-1,-,TRBD1,CASSQRDRLNTEAFF,TGTGCCAGCAGCCAACGGGACAGACTGAACACTGAAGCTTTCTTT
TRBV5-1,TRBJ2-1,-,TRBD1,CASSLVGQEAYNEQFF,TGCGCCAGCAGCTTGGTAGGACAGGAGGCCTACAATGAGCAGTTCTTC
TRBV5-6,TRBJ1-2,-,-,CASSLGSGSPYGYTF,TGTGCCAGCAGCTTGGGCTCGGGTTCCCCCTATGGCTACACCTTC
TRBV7-9,TRBJ2-2,once,-,CASSGGQSASTGELFF,TGTGCCAGCAGCGGCGGCCAGTCGGCCTCCACCGGGGAGCTGTTTTTT
TRBV25-1,TRBJ1-1,few,TRBD1,CASSASGQVGDAFF,TGTGCCAGCAGTGCCTCGGGACAGGTCGGGGACGCTTTCTTT
TRBV30,TRBJ1-1,-,-,CAWRRGSTEAFF,TGTGCCTGGAGGAGGGGGAGTACTGAAGCTTTCTTT
TRBV5-6,TRBJ2-5,few,-,CASSLWEQGLRETQYF,TGTGCCAGCAGCTTGTGGGAGCAGGGACTCCGGGAGACCCAGTACTTC
TRBV6-6,TRBJ1-5,few,-,CASSYGEDQPQHF,TGTGCCAGCAGTTACGGGGAGGATCAGCCCCAGCATTTT
TRBV5-6,TRBJ2-7,-,-,CASSRVLTYEQYF,TGTGCCAGCAGCCGGGTCCTAACCTACGAGCAGTACTTC
TRBV25-1,TRBJ2-7,-,TRBD2,CASSEYDSGGYEQYF,TGTGCCAGCAGTGAATACGACTCGGGAGGCTACGAGCAGTACTTC
TRBV10-2,TRBJ1-4,-,-,CASSIGDFNEKLFF,TGCGCCAGCAGTATCGGGGATTTTAATGAAAAACTGTTTTTT
TRBV4-1,TRBJ2-7,-,TRBD2,CASSQGLAEGSYEQYF,TGCGCCAGCAGCCAAGGACTAGCGGAGGGCTCCTACGAGCAGTACTTC
TRBV27,TRBJ1-4,few,-,CASSLRGSGEKLFF,TGTGCCAGCAGTTTAAGAGGCTCCGGGGAAAAACTGTTTTTT
TRBV30,TRBJ2-3,-,TRBD2,CAWTWGGVGDTQYF,TGTGCCTGGACCTGGGGGGGGGTGGGAGATACGCAGTATTTT
TRBV21-1,TRBJ1-2,-,-,CASSKVEGSVNYGYTF,TGTGCCAGCAGCAAAGTGGAAGGCAGCGTAAACTATGGCTACACCTTC
TRBV18,TRBJ1-1,-,-,CASSPQLNTEAFF,TGTGCCAGCTCACCACAGCTGAACACTGAAGCTTTCTTT
TRBV2,TRBJ2-5,few,-,CASSERGVTQYF,TGTGCCAGCAGTGAGCGGGGAGTTACCCAGTACTTC
TRBV19,TRBJ2-6,-,-,CASSIRSTTGANVLTF,TGTGCCAGTAGTATCCGGTCAACTACTGGGGCCAACGTCCTGACTTTC